This T cell receptor beta chain came from a study of identical twins. A universal primer site was added by template switching, and unique molecular identifiers were carried by the cDNA. TCRdb itself ran the 5' RACE reads through MiXCR, one entry per CDR3 protein. The sample consists of some 1,600,000 distinct CDR3 sequences, roughly a third of them appearing once. Study-wide points: Carriage of fewer insertions was seen in abundant cord blood beta clonotypes, whereas memory repertoires showed none. Modelling underestimated the level of out-of-frame TCR alpha sharing observed in monozygotic twins.

The sample holds a few counts of this clonotype. Antigen unknown. The CDR3 has 14 residues. Germline CDR1 reads SNHLY; CDR2 reads FYNNEI. Trimming took off 8 bases at V and 0 bases at J, with 11 bases between the two ends. The clonotype originates from a newborn girl in good health. The sequenced sample was cord blood. V and J are TRBV2 and TRBJ1-5; a weak D match, TRBD1 (5 bases). The CDR3 here is CASGDHYSNQPQHF. DNA for the CDR3: TGTGCCAGCGGGGACCACTATAGCAATCAGCCCCAGCATTTT. Variable domain in full (rest from reference TRBV2 and TRBJ1-5): EPEVTQTPSHQVTQMGQEVILRCVPISNHLYFYWYRQILGQKVEFLVSFYNNEISEKSEIFDDQFSVERPDGSNFTLKIRSTKLEDSAMYFCASGDHYSNQPQHFGDGTRLSIL.